Presented here are 5 T cell receptor beta chains from one specimen sequenced in a study of control samples from healthy donors and cancer patients. The assay was immunoSEQ multiplex PCR, and TCRdb's table has in-frame clones only and misses some. The sample holds 150,000 or so clones; 94% are singletons and the top ten take 5% to 6.5%. Sequenced material: blood. The receptors originated from a man aged 40-50 years in good health.

J is TRBJ1-1 and V is TRBV7-9; D is undetermined. Germline CDR1 SEHNR, CDR2 FQNEAQ (reference sequence). The CDR3 extends over 12 amino acids. The V end lost 1 base, the J end lost 7 bases, and 7 bases lay between the germline ends. The CDR3 here is CASSLGHFEAFF. The CDR3 bases are TGTGCCAGCAGCTTAGGGCATTTTGAAGCTTTCTTT.

This clone turned up a few times. The genes are TRBV19 and TRBJ2-7; TRBD2 agrees at 8 bases. In germline, CDR1 is LNHDA, CDR2 SQIVND (reference sequence). V trimming: 5 bases; J trimming: 3 bases; junction bases outside the gene matches: 9. This CDR3 has 15 residues. The chain's CDR3 is CASSPGSGGSYEQYF. The CDR3 nucleotides are TGTGCCAGTAGTCCAGGGAGCGGGGGCAGCTACGAGCAGTACTTC. Based on the CDR3 plus reference TRBV19 and TRBJ2-7, the full variable domain is DGGITQSPKYLFRKEGQNVTLSCEQNLNHDAMYWYRQDPGQGLRLIYYSQIVNDFQKGDIAEGYSVSREKKESFPLTVTSAQKNPTAFYLCASSPGSGGSYEQYFGPGTRLTVT.

The chain uses TRBV24-1 and TRBJ2-5, with TRBD1 as a possible D gene (6 bases). Trimming pared 3 bases from V and 7 bases from J, leaving 17 bases between. CDR1 KGHDR and CDR2 SFDVKD come from the germline V gene. The CDR3 is 15 amino acids. Here the CDR3 DNA reads TGTGCCACCAGTGATGCGCCAGGGATAGGGGGGACCCAGTACTTC. It is translated as CATSDAPGIGGTQYF.

CDR3 sequence: CATSNRGGSGSYEQYF. As DNA, the CDR3 is TGTGCCACATCTAACAGGGGCGGTTCGGGCTCCTACGAGCAGTACTTC. This chain connects TRBV24-1 to TRBJ2-7; 7 positions agree with TRBD1. Germline loops: CDR1 KGHDR, CDR2 SFDVKD. The CDR3 spans 16 residues. V lost 10 bases to trimming and J lost 0 bases; unmatched junction nucleotides: 14.

The genes are TRBV5-1 and TRBJ1-1; a possible D gene is TRBD1 (5 bases). Per the germline V gene, CDR1 is SGHRS and CDR2 is YFSETQ. CDR3 length: 15 residues. V gave up 4 bases and J gave up 4 bases, with 17 bases separating them. The chain's CDR3 is CASSPRRGEVTEAFF. The DNA of the CDR3 is TGCGCCAGCAGCCCACGACGGGGGGAGGTCACTGAAGCTTTCTTT.